This T cell receptor beta chain was sequenced in a study of blood T cell repertoires in COVID-19. On the study more broadly: COVID-19 samples collected from the United States, Italy and Spain covered acute and convalescent phases. PBMCs, B-cell-depleted T cells, or T cells were the source of the cDNA or gDNA that made up the material.

Deletions cut 2 bases from V and 6 bases from J, with 13 bases between. This CDR3 has 14 residues. The germline V gene encodes CDR1 SGHDN and CDR2 FVKESK. It was during active infection that Seattle patients were enrolled and then longitudinally followed. Clones were sequenced by immunoSEQ multiplex PCR, and TCRdb holds only the in-frame ones, with some missing. The table shows 300,000 to 400,000 clones, with around 92% occurring only once. The sequenced sample consisted of peripheral blood. V usage is TRBV14 and J usage is TRBJ1-1; D is possibly TRBD1 (5 bases). The receptor was derived from a woman aged 25 to 39 with COVID-19, enrolled during active disease. The CDR3 is CASSQLGGFSEAFF. As DNA, the CDR3 is TGTGCCAGCAGCCAATTGGGGGGTTTCTCTGAAGCTTTCTTT.